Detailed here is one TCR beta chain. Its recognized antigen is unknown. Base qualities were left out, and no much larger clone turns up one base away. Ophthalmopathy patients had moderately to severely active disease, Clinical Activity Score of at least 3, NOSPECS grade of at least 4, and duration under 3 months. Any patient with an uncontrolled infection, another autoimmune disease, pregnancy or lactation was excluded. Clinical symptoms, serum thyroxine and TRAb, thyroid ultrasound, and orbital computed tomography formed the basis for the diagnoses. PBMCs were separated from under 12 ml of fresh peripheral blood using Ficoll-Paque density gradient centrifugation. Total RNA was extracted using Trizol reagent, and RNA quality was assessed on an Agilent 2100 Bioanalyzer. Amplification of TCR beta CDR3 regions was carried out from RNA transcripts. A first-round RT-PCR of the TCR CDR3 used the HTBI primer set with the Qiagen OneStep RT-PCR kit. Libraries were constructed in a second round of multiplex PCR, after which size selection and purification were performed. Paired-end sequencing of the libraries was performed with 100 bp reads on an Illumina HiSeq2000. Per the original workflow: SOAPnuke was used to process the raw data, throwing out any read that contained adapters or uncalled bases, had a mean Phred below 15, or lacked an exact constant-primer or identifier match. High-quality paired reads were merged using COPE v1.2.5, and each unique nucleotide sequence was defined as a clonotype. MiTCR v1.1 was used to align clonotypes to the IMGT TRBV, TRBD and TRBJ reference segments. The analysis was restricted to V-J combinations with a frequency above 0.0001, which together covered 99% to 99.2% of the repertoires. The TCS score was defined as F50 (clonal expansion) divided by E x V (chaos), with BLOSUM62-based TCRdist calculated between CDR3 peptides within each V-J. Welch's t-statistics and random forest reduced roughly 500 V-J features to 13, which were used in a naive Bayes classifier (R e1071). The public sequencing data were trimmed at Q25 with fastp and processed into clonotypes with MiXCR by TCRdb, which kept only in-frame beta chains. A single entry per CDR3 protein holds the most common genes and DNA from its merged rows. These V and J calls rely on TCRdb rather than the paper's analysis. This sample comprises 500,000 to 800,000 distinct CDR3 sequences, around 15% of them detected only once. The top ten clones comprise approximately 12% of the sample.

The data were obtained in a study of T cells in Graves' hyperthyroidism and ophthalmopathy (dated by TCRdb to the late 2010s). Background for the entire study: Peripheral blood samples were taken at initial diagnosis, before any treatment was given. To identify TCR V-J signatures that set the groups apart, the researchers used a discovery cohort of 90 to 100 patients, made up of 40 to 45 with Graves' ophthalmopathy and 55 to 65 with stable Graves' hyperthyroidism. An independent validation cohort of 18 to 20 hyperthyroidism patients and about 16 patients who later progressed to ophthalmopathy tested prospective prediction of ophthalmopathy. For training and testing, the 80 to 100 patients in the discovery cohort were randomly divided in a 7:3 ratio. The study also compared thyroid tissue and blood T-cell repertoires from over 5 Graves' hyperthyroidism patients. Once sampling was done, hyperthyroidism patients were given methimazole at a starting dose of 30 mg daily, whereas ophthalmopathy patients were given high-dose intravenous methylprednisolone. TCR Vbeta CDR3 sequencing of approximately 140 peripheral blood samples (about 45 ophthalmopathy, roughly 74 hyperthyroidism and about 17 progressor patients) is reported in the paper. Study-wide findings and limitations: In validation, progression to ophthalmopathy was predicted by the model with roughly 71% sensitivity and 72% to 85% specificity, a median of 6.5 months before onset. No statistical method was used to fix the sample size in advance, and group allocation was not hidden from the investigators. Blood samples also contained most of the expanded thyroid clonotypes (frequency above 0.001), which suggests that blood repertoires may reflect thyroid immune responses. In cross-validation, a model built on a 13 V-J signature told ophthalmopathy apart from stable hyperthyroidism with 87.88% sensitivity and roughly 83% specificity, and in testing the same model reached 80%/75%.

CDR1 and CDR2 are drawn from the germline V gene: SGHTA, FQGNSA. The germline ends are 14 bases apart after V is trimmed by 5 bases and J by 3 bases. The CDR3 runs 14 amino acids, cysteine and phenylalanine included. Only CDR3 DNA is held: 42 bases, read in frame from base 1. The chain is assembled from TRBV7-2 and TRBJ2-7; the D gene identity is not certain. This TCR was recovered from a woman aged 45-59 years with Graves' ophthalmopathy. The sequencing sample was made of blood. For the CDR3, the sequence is CASSRDQVRYEQYF. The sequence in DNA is TGTGCCAGCAGCCGCGACCAGGTCCGCTACGAGCAGTACTTC.